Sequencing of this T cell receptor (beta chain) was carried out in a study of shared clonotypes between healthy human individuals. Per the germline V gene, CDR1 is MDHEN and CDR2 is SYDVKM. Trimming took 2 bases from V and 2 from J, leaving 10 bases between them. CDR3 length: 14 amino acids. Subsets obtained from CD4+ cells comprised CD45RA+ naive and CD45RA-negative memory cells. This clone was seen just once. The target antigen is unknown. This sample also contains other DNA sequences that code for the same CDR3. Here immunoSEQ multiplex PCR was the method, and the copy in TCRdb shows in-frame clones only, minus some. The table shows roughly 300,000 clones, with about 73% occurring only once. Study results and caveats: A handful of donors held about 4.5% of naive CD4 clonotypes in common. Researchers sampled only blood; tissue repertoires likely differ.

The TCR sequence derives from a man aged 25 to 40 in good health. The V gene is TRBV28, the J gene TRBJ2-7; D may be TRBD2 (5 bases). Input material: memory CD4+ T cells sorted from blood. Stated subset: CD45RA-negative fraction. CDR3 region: CASSLVGDPYEQYF. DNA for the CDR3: TGTGCCAGCAGTTTAGTGGGAGACCCCTACGAGCAGTACTTC.